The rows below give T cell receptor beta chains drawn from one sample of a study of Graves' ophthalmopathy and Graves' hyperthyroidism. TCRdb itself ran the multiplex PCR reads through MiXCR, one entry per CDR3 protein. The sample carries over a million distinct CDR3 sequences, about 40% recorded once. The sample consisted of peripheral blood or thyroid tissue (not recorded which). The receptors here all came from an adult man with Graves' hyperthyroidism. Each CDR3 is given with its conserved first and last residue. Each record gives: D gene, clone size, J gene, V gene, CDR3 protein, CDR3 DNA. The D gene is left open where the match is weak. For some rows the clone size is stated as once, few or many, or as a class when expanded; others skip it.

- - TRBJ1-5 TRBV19 CASSILPTGVGPQHF TGTGCCAGTAGTATCCTACCGACGGGGGTAGGGCCCCAGCATTTT
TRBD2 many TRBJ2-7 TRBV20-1 CSASPGGLPVEQYF TGCAGTGCTAGTCCGGGAGGGCTCCCGGTGGAGCAGTACTTC
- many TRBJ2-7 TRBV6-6 CASMGTRGTYEQYF TGTGCCAGCATGGGAACACGAGGCACCTACGAGCAGTACTTC
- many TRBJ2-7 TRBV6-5 CASSSHSGSYEQYF TGTGCCAGCAGTTCGCATTCTGGGTCCTACGAGCAGTACTTC
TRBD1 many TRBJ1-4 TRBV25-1 CASSPRQGLFEKLFF TGTGCCAGCAGCCCGAGACAGGGTCTTTTTGAAAAACTGTTTTTT
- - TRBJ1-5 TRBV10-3 CASSSREQNQPQHF TGTGCCAGCAGTTCCCGGGAACAAAATCAGCCCCAGCATTTT
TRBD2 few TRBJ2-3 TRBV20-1 CSARAVLAGEADTQYF TGCAGTGCTAGAGCCGTTCTAGCGGGAGAGGCAGATACGCAGTATTTT
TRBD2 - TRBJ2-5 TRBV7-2 CASSLVGGLAGGLGEAQYF TGTGCCAGCAGCTTAGTCGGAGGACTAGCGGGAGGTTTGGGGGAGGCCCAGTACTTC
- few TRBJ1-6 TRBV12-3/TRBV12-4 CASSYGEAVTPLHF TGTGCCAGCAGTTACGGTGAAGCCGTAACACCCCTCCACTTT
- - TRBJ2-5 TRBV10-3 CASSEGLRGTQYF TGTGCCAGCAGTGAAGGCCTTAGAGGGACCCAGTACTTC
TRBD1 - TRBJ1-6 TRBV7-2 CASRPPGQGAPLHF TGTGCCAGCAGACCTCCGGGACAGGGGGCACCCCTCCACTTT